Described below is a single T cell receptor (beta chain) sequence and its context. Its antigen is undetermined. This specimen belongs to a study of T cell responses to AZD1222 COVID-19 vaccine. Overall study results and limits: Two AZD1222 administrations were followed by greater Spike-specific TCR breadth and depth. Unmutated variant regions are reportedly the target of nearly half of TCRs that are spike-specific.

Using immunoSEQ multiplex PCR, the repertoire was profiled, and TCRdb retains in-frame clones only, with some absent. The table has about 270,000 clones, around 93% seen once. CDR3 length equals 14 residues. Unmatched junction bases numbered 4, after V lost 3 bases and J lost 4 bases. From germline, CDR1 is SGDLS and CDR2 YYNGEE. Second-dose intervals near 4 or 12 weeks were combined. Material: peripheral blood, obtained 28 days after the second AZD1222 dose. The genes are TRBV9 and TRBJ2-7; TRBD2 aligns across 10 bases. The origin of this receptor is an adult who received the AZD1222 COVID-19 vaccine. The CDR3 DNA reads TGTGCCAGCAGCGCTAGCGGGGGAACTTACGAGCAGTACTTC. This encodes CASSASGGTYEQYF.